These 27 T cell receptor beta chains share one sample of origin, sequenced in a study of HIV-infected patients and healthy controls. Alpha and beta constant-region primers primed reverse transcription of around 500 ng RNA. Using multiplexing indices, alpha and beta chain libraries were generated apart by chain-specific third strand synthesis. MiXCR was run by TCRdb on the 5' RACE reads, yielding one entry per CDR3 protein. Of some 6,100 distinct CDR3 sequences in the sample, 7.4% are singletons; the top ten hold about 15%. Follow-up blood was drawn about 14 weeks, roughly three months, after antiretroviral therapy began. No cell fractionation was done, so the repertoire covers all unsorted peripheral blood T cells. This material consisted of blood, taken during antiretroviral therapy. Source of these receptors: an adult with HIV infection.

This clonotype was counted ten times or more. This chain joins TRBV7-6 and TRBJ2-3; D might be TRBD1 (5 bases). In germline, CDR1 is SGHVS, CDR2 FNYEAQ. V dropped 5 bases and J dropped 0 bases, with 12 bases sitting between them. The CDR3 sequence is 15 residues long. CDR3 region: CASSPRVTSTDTQYF. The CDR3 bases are TGTGCCAGCAGCCCCAGGGTCACTAGCACAGATACGCAGTATTTT.

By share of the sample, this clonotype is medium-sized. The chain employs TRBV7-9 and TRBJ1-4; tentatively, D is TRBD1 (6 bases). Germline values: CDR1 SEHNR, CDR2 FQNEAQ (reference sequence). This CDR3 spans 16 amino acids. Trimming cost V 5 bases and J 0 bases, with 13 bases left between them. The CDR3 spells CASSPGAIATNEKLFF. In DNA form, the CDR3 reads TGTGCCAGCAGCCCAGGGGCCATTGCAACTAATGAAAAACTGTTTTTT.

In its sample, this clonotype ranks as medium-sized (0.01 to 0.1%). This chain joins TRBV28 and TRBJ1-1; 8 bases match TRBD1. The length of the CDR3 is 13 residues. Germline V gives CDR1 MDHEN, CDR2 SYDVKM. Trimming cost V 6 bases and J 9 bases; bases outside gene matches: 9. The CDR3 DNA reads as TGTGCCAGCAGGAAAAACAGGGGGAGTAAAGCTTTCTTT. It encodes CASRKNRGSKAFF.

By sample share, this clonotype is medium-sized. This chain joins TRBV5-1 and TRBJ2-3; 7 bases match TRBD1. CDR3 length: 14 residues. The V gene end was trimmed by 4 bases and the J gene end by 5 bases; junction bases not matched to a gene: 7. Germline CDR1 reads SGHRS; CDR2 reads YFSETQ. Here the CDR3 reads CASSHDRAGDTQYF. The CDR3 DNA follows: TGCGCCAGCAGCCATGACAGGGCCGGAGATACGCAGTATTTT. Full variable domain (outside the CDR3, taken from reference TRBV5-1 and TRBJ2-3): KAGVTQTPRYLIKTRGQQVTLSCSPISGHRSVSWYQQTPGQGLQFLFEYFSETQRNKGNFPGRFSGRQFSNSRSEMNVSTLELGDSALYLCASSHDRAGDTQYFGPGTRLTVL.

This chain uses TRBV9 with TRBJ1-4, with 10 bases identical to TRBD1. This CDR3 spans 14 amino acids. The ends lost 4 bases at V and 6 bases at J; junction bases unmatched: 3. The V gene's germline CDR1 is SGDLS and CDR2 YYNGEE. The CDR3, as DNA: TGTGCCAGCAGCCGACAGGGGGCGGATGAAAAACTGTTTTTT. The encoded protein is CASSRQGADEKLFF.

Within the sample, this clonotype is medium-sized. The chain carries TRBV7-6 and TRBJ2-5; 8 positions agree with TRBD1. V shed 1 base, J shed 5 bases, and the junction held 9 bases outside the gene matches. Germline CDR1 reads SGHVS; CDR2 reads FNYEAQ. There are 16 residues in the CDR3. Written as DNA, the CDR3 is TGTGCCAGCAGCTTAGATACAGGGGGTAGATCGGAGACCCAGTACTTC. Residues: CASSLDTGGRSETQYF.

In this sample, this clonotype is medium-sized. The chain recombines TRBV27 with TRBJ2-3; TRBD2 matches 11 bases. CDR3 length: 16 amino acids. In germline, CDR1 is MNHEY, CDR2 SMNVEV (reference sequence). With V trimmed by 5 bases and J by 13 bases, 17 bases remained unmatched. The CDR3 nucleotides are TGTGCCAGCAGTCTACTAGCGGGGGCATCCACAGATTTCGAGTATTTT. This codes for CASSLLAGASTDFEYF.

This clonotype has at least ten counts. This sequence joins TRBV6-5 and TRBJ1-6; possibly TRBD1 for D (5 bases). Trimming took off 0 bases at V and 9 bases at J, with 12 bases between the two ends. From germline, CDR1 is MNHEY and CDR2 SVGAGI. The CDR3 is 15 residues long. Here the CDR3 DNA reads TGTGCCAGCAGTTACTCAGGGACGGGTACTTCACCCCTCCACTTT. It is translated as CASSYSGTGTSPLHF.

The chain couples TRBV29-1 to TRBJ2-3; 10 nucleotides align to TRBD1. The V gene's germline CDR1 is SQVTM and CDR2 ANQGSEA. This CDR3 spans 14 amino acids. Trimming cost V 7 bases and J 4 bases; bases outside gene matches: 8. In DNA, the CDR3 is TGCAGCGGGACAGGGGGTTCATTAGCAGATACGCAGTATTTT. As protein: CSGTGGSLADTQYF.

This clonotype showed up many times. The CDR3 sequence is CSVYREGTEAFF. CDR3 bases: TGCAGCGTTTACAGGGAAGGCACTGAAGCTTTCTTT. This chain connects TRBV29-1 to TRBJ1-1, with D possibly TRBD1 on 6 matching bases. Trimming took 5 bases from V and 4 from J, leaving 11 bases between them. The CDR3 has 12 residues. CDR1 SQVTM and CDR2 ANQGSEA come from the germline V gene.

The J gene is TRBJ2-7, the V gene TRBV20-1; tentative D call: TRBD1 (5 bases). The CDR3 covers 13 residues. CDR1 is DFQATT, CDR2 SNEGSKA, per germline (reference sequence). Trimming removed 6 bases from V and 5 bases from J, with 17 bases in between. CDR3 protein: CSATSQGSHEQYF. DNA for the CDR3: TGCAGTGCAACCTCGCAGGGTTCCCACGAGCAGTACTTC.

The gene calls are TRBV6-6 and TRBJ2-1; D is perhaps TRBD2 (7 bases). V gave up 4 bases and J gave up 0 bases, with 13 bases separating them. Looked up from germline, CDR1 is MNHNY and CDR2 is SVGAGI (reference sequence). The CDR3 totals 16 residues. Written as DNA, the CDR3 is TGTGCCAGCAGTTTTCCGGGGGGCAGCTCCTACAATGAGCAGTTCTTC. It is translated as CASSFPGGSSYNEQFF.

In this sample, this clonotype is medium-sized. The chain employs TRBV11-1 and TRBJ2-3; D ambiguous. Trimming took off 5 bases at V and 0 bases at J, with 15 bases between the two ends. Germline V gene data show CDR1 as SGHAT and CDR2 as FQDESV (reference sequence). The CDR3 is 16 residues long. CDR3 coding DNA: TGTGCCAGCAGCCTTCAGACCGGTACTAGCACAGATACGCAGTATTTT. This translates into CASSLQTGTSTDTQYF.

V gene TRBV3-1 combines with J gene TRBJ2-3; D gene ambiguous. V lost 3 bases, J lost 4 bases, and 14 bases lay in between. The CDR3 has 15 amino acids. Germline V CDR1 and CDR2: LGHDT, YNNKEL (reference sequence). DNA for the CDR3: TGTGCCAGCAGCCATGGAGACGGGCCCCCAGATACGCAGTATTTT. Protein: CASSHGDGPPDTQYF.

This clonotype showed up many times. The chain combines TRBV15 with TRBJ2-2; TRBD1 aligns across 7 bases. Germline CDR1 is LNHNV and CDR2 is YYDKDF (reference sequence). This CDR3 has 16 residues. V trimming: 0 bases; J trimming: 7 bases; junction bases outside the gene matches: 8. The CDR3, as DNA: TGTGCCACCAGCAGAGATCTGACAGGGTTTAGCGGGGAGCTGTTTTTT. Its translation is CATSRDLTGFSGELFF.

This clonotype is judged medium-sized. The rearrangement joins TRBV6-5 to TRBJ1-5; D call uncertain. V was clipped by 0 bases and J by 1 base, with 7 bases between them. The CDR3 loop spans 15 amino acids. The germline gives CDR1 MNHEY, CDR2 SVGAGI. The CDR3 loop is CASSYSDESNQPQHF. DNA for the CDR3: TGTGCCAGCAGTTACTCAGATGAAAGCAATCAGCCCCAGCATTTT.

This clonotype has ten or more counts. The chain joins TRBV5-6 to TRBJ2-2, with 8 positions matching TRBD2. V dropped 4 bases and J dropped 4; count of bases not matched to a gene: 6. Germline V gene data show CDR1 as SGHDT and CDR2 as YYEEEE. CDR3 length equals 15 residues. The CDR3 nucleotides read TGTGCCAGCAGCCTCAGCGGGAGAGGCACCGGGGAGCTGTTTTTT. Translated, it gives CASSLSGRGTGELFF.

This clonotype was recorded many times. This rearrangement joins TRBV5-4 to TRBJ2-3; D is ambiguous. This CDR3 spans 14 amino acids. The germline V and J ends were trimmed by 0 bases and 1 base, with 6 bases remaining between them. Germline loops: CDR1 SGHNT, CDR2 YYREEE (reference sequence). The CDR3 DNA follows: TGTGCCAGCAGCTTGGCTTGGGGCACAGATACGCAGTATTTT. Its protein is CASSLAWGTDTQYF. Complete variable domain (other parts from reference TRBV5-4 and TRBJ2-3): ETGVTQSPTHLIKTRGQQVTLRCSSQSGHNTVSWYQQALGQGPQFIFQYYREEENGRGNFPPRFSGLQFPNYSSELNVNALELDDSALYLCASSLAWGTDTQYFGPGTRLTVL.

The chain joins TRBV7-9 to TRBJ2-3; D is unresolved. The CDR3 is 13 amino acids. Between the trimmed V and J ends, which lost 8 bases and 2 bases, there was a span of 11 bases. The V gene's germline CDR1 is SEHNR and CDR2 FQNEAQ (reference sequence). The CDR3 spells CASEGWPTDTQYF. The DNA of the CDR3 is TGTGCCAGCGAAGGCTGGCCCACAGATACGCAGTATTTT.

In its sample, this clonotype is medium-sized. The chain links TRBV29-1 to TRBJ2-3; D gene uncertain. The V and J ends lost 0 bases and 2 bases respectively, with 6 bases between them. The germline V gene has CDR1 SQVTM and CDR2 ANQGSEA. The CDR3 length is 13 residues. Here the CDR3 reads CSVEERYTDTQYF. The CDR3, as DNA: TGCAGCGTTGAAGAGCGGTACACAGATACGCAGTATTTT.

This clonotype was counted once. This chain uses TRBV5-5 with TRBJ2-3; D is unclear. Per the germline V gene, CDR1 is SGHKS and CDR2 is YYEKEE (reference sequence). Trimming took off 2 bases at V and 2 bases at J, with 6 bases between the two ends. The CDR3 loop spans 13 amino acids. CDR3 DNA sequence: TGTGCCAGCAGCTTTCTGAACACAGATACGCAGTATTTT. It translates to CASSFLNTDTQYF.

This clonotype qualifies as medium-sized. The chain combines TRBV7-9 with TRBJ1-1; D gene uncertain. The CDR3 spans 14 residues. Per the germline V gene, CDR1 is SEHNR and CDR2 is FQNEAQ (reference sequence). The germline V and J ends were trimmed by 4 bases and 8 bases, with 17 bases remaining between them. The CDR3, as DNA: TGTGCCAGCAGCTCCCTAAGTTACTCAGGCGAAGCTTTCTTT. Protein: CASSSLSYSGEAFF.

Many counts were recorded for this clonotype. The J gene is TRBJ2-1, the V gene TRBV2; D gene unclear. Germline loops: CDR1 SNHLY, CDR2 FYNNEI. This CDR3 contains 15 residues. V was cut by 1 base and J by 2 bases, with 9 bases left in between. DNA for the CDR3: TGTGCCAGCAGTGAAGAGAGTTTAACCTACAATGAGCAGTTCTTC. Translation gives CASSEESLTYNEQFF.

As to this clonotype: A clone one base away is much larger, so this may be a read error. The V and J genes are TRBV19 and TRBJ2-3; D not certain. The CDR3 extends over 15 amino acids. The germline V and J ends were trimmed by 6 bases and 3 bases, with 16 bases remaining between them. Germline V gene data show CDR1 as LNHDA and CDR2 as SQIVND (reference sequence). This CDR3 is CASRATHLGTDTQYF. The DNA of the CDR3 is TGTGCCAGTAGAGCCACCCACTTGGGAACAGATACGCAGTATTTT.

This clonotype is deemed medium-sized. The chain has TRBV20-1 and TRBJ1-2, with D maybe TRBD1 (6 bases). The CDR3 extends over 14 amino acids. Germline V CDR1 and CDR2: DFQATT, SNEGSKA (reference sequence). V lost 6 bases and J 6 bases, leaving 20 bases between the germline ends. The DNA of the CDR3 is TGCAGTGCCAAAGCCCCGGGGGCGGTGAATGGCTACACCTTC. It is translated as CSAKAPGAVNGYTF.

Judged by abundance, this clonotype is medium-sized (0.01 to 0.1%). In DNA form, the CDR3 reads TGTGCCAGCAGTACCTCGGACAGGGGGAACTCCTACGAGCAGTACTTC. It is translated as CASSTSDRGNSYEQYF. This chain connects TRBV2 to TRBJ2-7, with 10 nucleotides matching TRBD1. This CDR3 comprises 16 residues. V trimming: 5 bases; J trimming: 0 bases; junction bases outside the gene matches: 7. Germline CDR1 is SNHLY and CDR2 is FYNNEI.

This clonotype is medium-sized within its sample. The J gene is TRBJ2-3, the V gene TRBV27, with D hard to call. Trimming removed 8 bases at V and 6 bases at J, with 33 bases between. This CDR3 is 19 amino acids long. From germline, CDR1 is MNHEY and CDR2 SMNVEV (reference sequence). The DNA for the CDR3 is TGTGCCAGCGGCCTCAACACTACTCTTCTGGAGCAAAAATCGGATACGCAGTATTTT. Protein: CASGLNTTLLEQKSDTQYF.